Below are 18 T cell receptor beta chains sequenced from a single sample in a study of T cells in Graves' hyperthyroidism and ophthalmopathy. RNA transcripts gave rise to amplified TCR beta CDR3 regions. Using the HTBI primer set, a first-round RT-PCR was run on the TCR CDR3. TCRdb reprocessed the multiplex PCR reads with MiXCR, giving one entry per CDR3 protein. Of about 640,000 distinct CDR3 sequences listed, about 15% were seen once; the top ten hold 12%. The sample taken for sequencing was blood. The receptors derive from a woman aged 45-59 years with Graves' ophthalmopathy.

The chain has TRBV19 and TRBJ1-4; 8 nucleotides line up with TRBD1. CDR1 LNHDA and CDR2 SQIVND come from the germline V gene (reference sequence). This CDR3 comprises 19 residues. V gave up 5 bases and J gave up 7 bases; unmatched junction bases: 21. The CDR3 sequence is CASSAKRGTGYLVIEKLFF. The CDR3 DNA reads TGTGCCAGTAGTGCCAAGAGGGGGACAGGATACTTAGTGATTGAAAAACTGTTTTTT.

This clonotype has a count of ten or more. This rearrangement joins TRBV4-1 to TRBJ1-1; D gene ambiguous. This CDR3 spans 17 amino acids. The V gene's germline CDR1 is MGHRA and CDR2 YSYEKL. V was clipped by 1 base and J by 0 bases, with 15 bases between them. In DNA, the CDR3 is TGCGCCAGCAGCCAAGGAGGACCTATGGAGGTGAACACTGAAGCTTTCTTT. This sequence encodes CASSQGGPMEVNTEAFF.

This clonotype was counted between two and nine times. The rearrangement joins TRBV11-2 to TRBJ2-7; 9 bases align to TRBD2. V shed 5 bases and J 6 bases; nucleotides not matched to a gene: 11. The CDR3 is 15 amino acids. The V gene's germline CDR1 is SGHAT and CDR2 FQNNGV. In DNA form, the CDR3 reads TGTGCCAGCAGCCGACTAGCGGTTACCACACTCGAGCAGTACTTC. It translates to CASSRLAVTTLEQYF.

The rearrangement links TRBV6-2 or TRBV6-3 to TRBJ1-1; TRBD1 is a possible D gene (6 bases). This CDR3 has 15 amino acids. Germline loops: CDR1 MNHEY, CDR2 SVGEGT. Trimming left V 2 bases short and J 7 bases short, with 17 bases between. The CDR3: CASSYTPDRTLEAFF. CDR3 in DNA: TGTGCCAGCAGTTACACCCCGGACAGAACCCTTGAAGCTTTCTTT.

Many counts were recorded for this clonotype. This chain uses TRBV28 with TRBJ1-2, with 10 bases identical to TRBD1. CDR1 is MDHEN, CDR2 SYDVKM, per germline. V shed 5 bases, J shed 6 bases, and the junction held 6 bases outside the gene matches. This CDR3 is built from 14 residues. Here the CDR3 reads CASSDPGQGNGYTF. The CDR3 DNA reads as TGTGCCAGCAGTGACCCGGGACAGGGGAATGGCTACACCTTC.

The rearrangement joins TRBV20-1 to TRBJ1-1; TRBD1 aligns across 12 bases. In germline, CDR1 is DFQATT, CDR2 SNEGSKA (reference sequence). The CDR3 has 17 amino acids. V gave up 4 bases and J gave up 0 bases; unmatched junction bases: 9. CDR3 sequence (DNA): TGCAGTGCTACGCGCCGGGACAGGGGGCTCATGAACACTGAAGCTTTCTTT. It yields the protein CSATRRDRGLMNTEAFF.

This rearrangement joins TRBV19 to TRBJ2-1; TRBD2 aligns across 8 bases. CDR1 and CDR2 from the germline V gene are LNHDA and SQIVND (reference sequence). Unmatched junction bases numbered 10, after V lost 4 bases and J lost 8 bases. The CDR3 is 15 residues long. The CDR3 loop is CASSTGGGRGDEQFF. The CDR3 coding sequence is TGTGCCAGTAGTACGGGGGGGGGTCGTGGGGATGAGCAGTTCTTC. Full variable domain (outside the CDR3, taken from reference TRBV19 and TRBJ2-1): DGGITQSPKYLFRKEGQNVTLSCEQNLNHDAMYWYRQDPGQGLRLIYYSQIVNDFQKGDIAEGYSVSREKKESFPLTVTSAQKNPTAFYLCASSTGGGRGDEQFFGPGTRLTVL.

Only a few counts were recorded for this clonotype. This sequence joins TRBV18 and TRBJ1-3, with 7 bases aligning to TRBD1. This CDR3 contains 16 residues. Germline CDR1 reads KGHSH; CDR2 reads LQKENI. J gave up 0 bases and V 4 bases, and 6 bases lay outside the gene matches. As DNA, the CDR3 is TGTGCCAGCTCACGGGACAGTGCCCTCTCTGGAAACACCATATATTTT. Its translation is CASSRDSALSGNTIYF. The full variable domain, with the rest looked up from reference TRBV18 and TRBJ1-3, is NAGVMQNPRHLVRRRGQEARLRCSPMKGHSHVYWYRQLPEEGLKFMVYLQKENIIDESGMPKERFSAEFPKEGPSILRIQQVVRGDSAAYFCASSRDSALSGNTIYFGEGSWLTVV.

The chain has TRBV2 and TRBJ2-1; TRBD2 matches at 13 bases. CDR1 is SNHLY and CDR2 is FYNNEI in the germline V gene. With V trimmed by 7 bases and J by 2 bases, 5 bases remained unmatched. The CDR3 loop spans 16 amino acids. The CDR3 reads CASTRTSGSPYNEQFF. DNA for the CDR3: TGTGCCAGCACTAGGACTAGCGGGAGTCCCTACAATGAGCAGTTCTTC. Full variable domain (remainder filled in from reference TRBV2 and TRBJ2-1): EPEVTQTPSHQVTQMGQEVILRCVPISNHLYFYWYRQILGQKVEFLVSFYNNEISEKSEIFDDQFSVERPDGSNFTLKIRSTKLEDSAMYFCASTRTSGSPYNEQFFGPGTRLTVL.

This clonotype was detected ten times or more. The genes are TRBV12-3 or TRBV12-4 and TRBJ2-5; D possibly uses TRBD1 or TRBD2 (6 bases each). The CDR3 sequence is 18 residues long. V lost 2 bases and J 5 bases, leaving 24 bases between the germline ends. The CDR3 nucleotides read TGTGCCAGCAGTTTACGTGGGGGGCCTATAAGATCTTACGAGACCCAGTACTTC. Its translation: CASSLRGGPIRSYETQYF.

The rearrangement joins TRBV24-1 to TRBJ1-2, with 8 bases that match TRBD1. This CDR3 spans 15 amino acids. Germline V gene lookup returns CDR1 KGHDR and CDR2 SFDVKD. The junction had 7 bases not matched to a gene; V was cut back by 3 bases and J by 5 bases. The CDR3 DNA reads as TGTGCCACCAGTGATAGACAGGGGAATCGGTATGGCTACACCTTC. This sequence encodes CATSDRQGNRYGYTF.

Only a few counts were recorded for this clonotype. The gene calls are TRBV5-1 and TRBJ2-1, with 10 bases aligning to TRBD2. CDR3 length equals 18 residues. The V and J ends lost 0 bases and 3 bases, in that order; junction bases with no gene match: 9. Germline lookup yields CDR1 SGHRS and CDR2 YFSETQ. CDR3 coding DNA: TGCGCCAGCAGCTTGGGACGAGCGGGAGGGCAGAACTACAATGAGCAGTTCTTC. Translating gives CASSLGRAGGQNYNEQFF.

This clonotype was counted at least ten times. The V and J genes are TRBV7-6 and TRBJ2-3; no definite D call. CDR3 length: 14 residues. With 3 bases removed from V and 2 bases from J, the gap between germline ends came to 9 bases. Germline values: CDR1 SGHVS, CDR2 FNYEAQ. Here the CDR3 reads CASSFGSNTDTQYF. The CDR3 bases are TGTGCCAGCAGCTTTGGCAGTAACACAGATACGCAGTATTTT.

The V call is TRBV29-1, the J call TRBJ2-3; TRBD1 aligns across 7 bases. CDR3 length equals 13 residues. The V and J ends lost 5 bases and 7 bases, in that order; junction bases with no gene match: 9. Germline CDR1 is SQVTM and CDR2 is ANQGSEA. CDR3: CSVPRTGLNTQYF. CDR3 DNA: TGCAGCGTTCCCAGGACAGGTTTAAATACGCAGTATTTT.

This clonotype came up a few times. The rearrangement joins TRBV19 to TRBJ1-6; D might be TRBD1 (6 bases). CDR1 is LNHDA, CDR2 SQIVND, per germline (reference sequence). V lost 4 bases and J lost 6, with 13 bases in between. CDR3 length equals 15 residues. This CDR3 reads CASSTKARGNSPLHF. CDR3 DNA sequence: TGTGCCAGTAGTACCAAGGCCAGGGGTAATTCACCCCTCCACTTT.

This clonotype has a count of ten or more. V usage is TRBV4-2 and J usage is TRBJ2-2, with TRBD1 matching over 8 bases. The germline gives CDR1 LGHNA, CDR2 YNFKEQ. CDR3 length: 15 residues. Trimming at V came to 5 bases and at J to 0 bases, leaving 2 bases not matched to a gene. In nucleotides, the CDR3 is TGTGCCAGCAGCACAGGGGGTACGAACACCGGGGAGCTGTTTTTT. Encoded protein: CASSTGGTNTGELFF.

This clonotype has at least ten counts. The rearrangement links TRBV5-1 to TRBJ1-6; D is uncertain. The CDR3 covers 14 residues. The germline CDR1 and CDR2 sequences are SGHRS and YFSETQ. The V end was cut by 1 base, the J end by 5 bases, with 7 bases between. The CDR3 DNA sequence: TGCGCCAGCAGCTTGACGGAGAATAATTCACCCCTCCACTTT. Amino acids: CASSLTENNSPLHF.

Many counts were recorded for this clonotype. V usage is TRBV20-1 and J usage is TRBJ1-2; 8 bases fit TRBD1. The CDR3 runs 14 residues. Trimming took 6 bases from V and 1 from J; bases not matched to a gene: 7. CDR1 DFQATT and CDR2 SNEGSKA come from the germline V gene (reference sequence). In DNA form, the CDR3 reads TGCAGTGCATCTCCGACAGGGGTTAACTATGGCTACACCTTC. Its translation: CSASPTGVNYGYTF.